The 12 T cell receptor beta chains presented below share a single source sample, sequenced in a study of shared clonotypes between healthy human individuals. The naive CD8 subset, CD45RO-negative cells positively selected for CCR7, excluded terminally differentiated effector memory CD45RA+ cells. Clones were read by immunoSEQ multiplex PCR, and TCRdb kept only the in-frame ones, dropping some. The data hold around 2,000,000 clones, with roughly 95% observed a single time. Sequenced material: naive CD8+ T cells sorted from blood. The receptors were gathered from a man aged 18-30 years in good health.

Remarks on this clone: A single base separates this from a much larger clone, so it may be a read error. Other DNA sequences of this sample code for an identical CDR3. The genes are TRBV28 and TRBJ2-7; D uncertain. This CDR3 comprises 11 residues. With 6 bases removed from V and 0 bases from J, the gap between germline ends came to 3 bases. Per germline, CDR1 MDHEN and CDR2 SYDVKM. This chain's CDR3 is CASSSSYEQYF. CDR3 DNA sequence: TGTGCCAGCAGCTCCTCCTACGAGCAGTACTTC. Using reference TRBV28 and TRBJ2-7 for the parts outside the CDR3, the full variable domain is DVKVTQSSRYLVKRTGEKVFLECVQDMDHENMFWYRQDPGLGLRLIYFSYDVKMKEKGDIPEGYSVSREKKERFSLILESASTNQTSMYLCASSSSYEQYFGPGTRLTVT.

The J gene is TRBJ2-1, the V gene TRBV10-3, with 13 bases aligning to TRBD2. Germline V CDR1 and CDR2: ENHRY, SYGVKD. After removal of 0 bases from V and 9 bases from J, the junction contained 2 bases not matched to a gene. CDR3 length equals 15 residues. CDR3: CAISESGLAGAEQFF. For the CDR3, the DNA is TGTGCCATCAGTGAGTCTGGACTAGCGGGAGCTGAGCAGTTCTTC.

V is TRBV6-5 and J is TRBJ1-2, with D unclear. The germline V gene has CDR1 MNHEY and CDR2 SVGAGI. This CDR3 has 15 amino acids. With 2 bases removed from V and 0 bases from J, the gap between germline ends came to 10 bases. The CDR3 loop reads CASSYGAASNYGYTF. The CDR3 DNA is TGTGCCAGCAGTTACGGAGCAGCCTCTAACTATGGCTACACCTTC.

The J gene is TRBJ1-1, the V gene TRBV7-9; D perhaps matches TRBD1 (6 bases). V was cut by 2 bases and J by 2 bases, with 9 bases left in between. Germline CDR1 SEHNR, CDR2 FQNEAQ (reference sequence). The CDR3 is 14 amino acids. CDR3 loop: CASSLPGANTEAFF. The CDR3 DNA follows: TGTGCCAGCAGCTTACCGGGGGCCAACACTGAAGCTTTCTTT.

This chain joins TRBV4-1 and TRBJ1-6; no clear D gene. The CDR3 sequence is 13 residues long. Germline lookup yields CDR1 MGHRA and CDR2 YSYEKL. Trimming removed 1 base at V and 8 bases at J, with 6 bases between. CDR3 amino acids: CASSQAIDSPLHF. In DNA form, the CDR3 reads TGCGCCAGCAGCCAAGCGATTGATTCACCCCTCCACTTT.

The V call is TRBV19, the J call TRBJ2-1; TRBD1 matches at 8 bases. Germline V gene lookup returns CDR1 LNHDA and CDR2 SQIVND (reference sequence). V dropped 6 bases and J dropped 2; count of bases not matched to a gene: 6. The CDR3 length is 15 residues. Here the CDR3 reads CASRTGTGAYNEQFF. The CDR3 nucleotides read TGTGCCAGTAGGACAGGGACAGGTGCCTACAATGAGCAGTTCTTC.

A note on this clone: Other DNA sequences in the same sample also yield this CDR3. The DNA for the CDR3 is TGCGCCAGCAGCCAAGTTACGGGCACCTACGAGCAGTACTTC. It yields the protein CASSQVTGTYEQYF. The V gene is TRBV4-1, the J gene TRBJ2-7; no firm D call. The length of the CDR3 is 14 residues. V was pared by 1 base and J by 2 bases, with 9 bases between. Per germline, CDR1 MGHRA and CDR2 YSYEKL.

The chain combines TRBV7-8 with TRBJ2-1; 11 bases line up with TRBD2. Looked up from germline, CDR1 is SGHVS and CDR2 is FQNEAQ. V dropped 3 bases and J dropped 3; count of bases not matched to a gene: 4. This CDR3 region has 16 residues. The CDR3 DNA reads TGTGCCAGCAGCTTTAGCGGGGGGGCGGGCTACAATGAGCAGTTCTTC. Translated: CASSFSGGAGYNEQFF. The full variable domain, rest sourced from reference TRBV7-8 and TRBJ2-1, is GAGVSQSPRYKVAKRGQDVALRCDPISGHVSLFWYQQALGQGPEFLTYFQNEAQLDKSGLPSDRFFAERPEGSVSTLKIQRTQQEDSAVYLCASSFSGGAGYNEQFFGPGTRLTVL.

This clone has a single count. This chain joins TRBV6-1 and TRBJ2-7, with D perhaps TRBD2 (6 bases). Trimming shortened V by 6 bases and J by 2 bases, and 14 bases separated the two germline ends. The CDR3 has 14 amino acids. Germline lookup yields CDR1 MNHNS and CDR2 SASEGT. CDR3 protein: CASRPSGPTYEQYF. CDR3 DNA: TGTGCCAGCAGACCAAGCGGGCCTACCTACGAGCAGTACTTC.

V gene TRBV5-6 combines with J gene TRBJ2-1; maybe TRBD1 (5 bases). The CDR3 is made up of 16 amino acids. CDR1 and CDR2 from the germline V gene are SGHDT and YYEEEE. V was clipped by 0 bases and J by 2 bases, with 12 bases between them. Here the CDR3 DNA reads TGTGCCAGCAGCTTGGCACTACAGGTCCCCTACAATGAGCAGTTCTTC. It translates to CASSLALQVPYNEQFF. The full variable domain, its missing parts supplied by reference TRBV5-6 and TRBJ2-1, is DAGVTQSPTHLIKTRGQQVTLRCSPKSGHDTVSWYQQALGQGPQFIFQYYEEEERQRGNFPDRFSGHQFPNYSSELNVNALLLGDSALYLCASSLALQVPYNEQFFGPGTRLTVL.

J is TRBJ1-2 and V is TRBV13; D is perhaps TRBD1 (5 bases). The germline gives CDR1 PRHDT, CDR2 FYEKMQ (reference sequence). V lost 2 bases and J 3 bases, leaving 16 bases between the germline ends. The CDR3 is 16 residues long. CDR3 loop: CASSLSTGDAHYGYTF. In DNA form, the CDR3 reads TGTGCCAGCAGCTTAAGCACGGGGGACGCCCACTATGGCTACACCTTC.

The chain has TRBV14 and TRBJ2-2; the D gene is possibly TRBD1 (6 bases). The CDR3 is 18 residues long. The V end lost 5 bases, the J end lost 3 bases, and 22 bases lay between the germline ends. Germline loops: CDR1 SGHDN, CDR2 FVKESK. The CDR3 DNA follows: TGTGCCAGCAGCGCGCGGCTCCAGGGGATTCCGGACACCGGGGAGCTGTTTTTT. It translates to CASSARLQGIPDTGELFF.